The entry below describes one T cell receptor beta chain. The target of this receptor is not known. Base qualities were left out, and no much larger clone turns up one base away. This entry comes from a study of identical twins (dated by TCRdb to the mid-2010s). Looking at the study overall: The study deep-sequenced TCR alpha and beta repertoires from monozygotic twins, unrelated adults of various ages and cord blood to test whether fetal clonotypes persist. Replicate twin experiments were performed at different times using different library preparation protocols to rule out contamination.

The method was 5' RACE. Sequencer: Illumina HiSeq 2000. A universal primer binding site was added through template switching, and the final cDNA carried a unique molecular identifier so that TCR cDNA molecules could be counted accurately. Specific primers in the conserved constant-segment region were used to synthesize first-strand cDNA for the TCR alpha and beta chains. To control for contamination, each cDNA library was double barcoded with a SMART-Mk sample barcode plus Illumina barcodes. TruSeq adapter sequences, together with Illumina sample barcodes, were added in two successive PCR steps. Sequencing of the TCR alpha and beta cDNA libraries was done on the Illumina HiSeq platform using custom primers. In the source study's methods: MiGEC processed the raw reads to extract unique molecular identifiers, while MiXCR was used to determine the CDR3 positions. Recombination models were inferred per individual with the repgenHMM and IGoR tools using an EM algorithm. The tcR package in R was used for shared clonotype analysis, with sharing normalized by the product of cloneset sizes. To study raw recombination without the effects of thymic and clonal selection, out-of-frame nonproductive sequences were analyzed. TCRdb reprocessing: public reads trimmed at Q25 with fastp, clones called with MiXCR, in-frame beta chains kept. Each record represents a unique CDR3 protein, reported with the most common genes and DNA among its rows. The V and J calls reflect TCRdb's pipeline rather than the authors' work. The sample table shows about 530,000 distinct CDR3 sequences, and about 22% are seen once. More than 0.4% of the sample is taken by the ten largest.

Only healthy Caucasian donors were included. Three pairs of female monozygotic twins, all aged roughly 18 to 29 years, were included in the twin cohort. Positive isolation kits from Invitrogen were used to isolate the CD4+ and CD8+ T cell populations. The study at large found these results: Compared with coincidental sharing between unrelated individuals, an excess of low generation-probability sequences was observed among out-of-frame TCR alpha sequences shared between twins. Zero-insertion analyses could be partly confounded by invariant T cells such as MAIT and iNKT, though diverse VJ usage argued against such confounding for most clonotypes. Because the same donors could not be followed over many years, the conclusions depended on cross-sectional statistical analysis. The excess sharing between twins in beta out-of-frame sequences was weaker because fewer shared sequences reduced the signal-to-noise ratio. Abundant cord blood beta clonotypes had fewer insertions, young adult naive repertoires showed a similar but weaker trend, and memory repertoires showed no such trend. Recombination models systematically underestimated out-of-frame TCR alpha sharing in monozygotic twins but agreed with sharing between unrelated individuals.

These same records also appear under a second study, on yellow fever vaccine responses in identical twins. As that second study puts it: According to the authors, in identical twins the way T cells responded to vaccination appeared partly convergent and partly personalized. Focusing on identical twins, the study followed the T cell clones that responded to the vaccine, and did so with precision.

Sequencing used CD4+ T cells sorted from blood. This receptor was taken from a woman aged 18-29 years in good health.

The nucleotides read TGTGCCAGCAGTTTATCGGGGAAACTAGCGGGAAGGGCAGATACGCAGTATTTT. It is translated as CASSLSGKLAGRADTQYF. This receptor chain uses TRBV27 and TRBJ2-3; TRBD2 agrees with 10 junctional bases. The CDR3 runs 18 residues from the cysteine to the phenylalanine. This entry keeps only the CDR3 DNA: 54 bases, framed from base 1. The germline V gene (reference sequence) sets CDR1 to MNHEY and CDR2 to SMNVEV. Trimming accounts for 0 bases at V and 4 bases at J, while the number of junction bases matched to no gene is 10.